A single sample gave rise to the 25 T cell receptor beta chains below, sequenced in a study of post-analysis software for immune sequencing data. The library was made from cDNA and included unique molecular identifiers. TCRdb independently ran MiXCR on the PCR reads; one entry per CDR3 protein. The sample yields 740,000 or so distinct CDR3 sequences, approximately 53% seen once. No antigen has been identified for these receptors. Regarding the study as a whole: Elevated frequency relative to controls characterized a handful of TRBV segments in patients, TRBV5-6, TRBV5-1 and TRBV20-1 among them.

Source material: blood. These receptors all stem from a girl between 5 and 17 years old with multiple sclerosis.

V and J are TRBV15 and TRBJ2-3; D not certain. Germline CDR1 reads LNHNV; CDR2 reads YYDKDF (reference sequence). Trimming pared 0 bases from V and 2 bases from J, leaving 9 bases between. The length of the CDR3 is 15 residues. CDR3 loop: CATSRDFPVTDTQYF. The CDR3 nucleotides read TGTGCCACCAGCAGAGATTTTCCGGTCACAGATACGCAGTATTTT.

The V call is TRBV20-1, the J call TRBJ2-5, with 7 bases fitting TRBD2. Unmatched junction bases numbered 5, after V lost 0 bases and J lost 1 base. There are 15 residues in the CDR3. Germline CDR1 is DFQATT and CDR2 is SNEGSKA (reference sequence). The CDR3 bases are TGCAGTGCTAGAGATCCGCGGGGGTTCCAAGAGACCCAGTACTTC. Its translation: CSARDPRGFQETQYF.

DNA of the CDR3: TGTGCCAGCAGTATCCGACAGGCCACCTACAATGAGCAGTTCTTC. This sequence encodes CASSIRQATYNEQFF. The chain carries TRBV25-1 and TRBJ2-1; D is possibly TRBD1 (6 bases). The CDR3 sequence is 15 residues long. CDR1 is MGHDK, CDR2 SYGVNS, per germline. V was shortened by 5 bases and J by 2 bases, with 13 bases between the two germline ends.

In this sample, this clonotype turned up a few times. This chain uses TRBV20-1 with TRBJ2-3, with D perhaps TRBD2 (5 bases). The CDR3 has 15 residues. With 3 bases removed from V and 0 bases from J, the gap between germline ends came to 13 bases. Germline lookup yields CDR1 DFQATT and CDR2 SNEGSKA (reference sequence). Here the CDR3 DNA reads TGCAGTGCTAGTTTTGGAGGCCCTAGCACAGATACGCAGTATTTT. It is translated as CSASFGGPSTDTQYF.

V is TRBV20-1 and J is TRBJ2-5; TRBD1 is a possible D gene (6 bases). Trimming left V 4 bases short and J 5 bases short, with 14 bases between. The CDR3 runs 13 residues. Germline CDR1 DFQATT, CDR2 SNEGSKA (reference sequence). This chain's CDR3 is CSATDRMGETQYF. CDR3 bases: TGCAGTGCTACTGACAGGATGGGGGAGACCCAGTACTTC.

This clonotype was recorded a few times. The rearrangement links TRBV13 to TRBJ2-5; a possible D gene is TRBD1 (5 bases). The J call is uncertain, as TRBJ2-7 better fits the DNA end. Germline lookup yields CDR1 PRHDT and CDR2 FYEKMQ (reference sequence). The CDR3 consists of 15 residues. The CDR3: CASSFKQRQMYEQYF. CDR3 sequence (DNA): TGTGCCAGCAGCTTTAAACAGCGACAGATGTACGAGCAGTACTTC.

The CDR3 DNA reads TGTGCCATCAGCGCTGGGACTAGCGCCAATGAGCAGTTCTTC. This gives the protein CAISAGTSANEQFF. The chain links TRBV10-3 to TRBJ2-1; 10 bases are a match to TRBD2. CDR3 length: 14 amino acids. Germline CDR1 ENHRY, CDR2 SYGVKD. The J segment lost 6 bases and the V segment lost 6 bases, leaving 5 bases of the junction unmatched.

The rearrangement uses TRBV7-9 and TRBJ2-1, with TRBD2 matching 9 bases. Trimming removed 5 bases from V and 4 bases from J; junction bases left unmatched: 15. Per the germline V gene, CDR1 is SEHNR and CDR2 is FQNEAQ (reference sequence). The CDR3 consists of 18 residues. CDR3 protein: CASSPPGRGGWTYNEQFF. Written as DNA, the CDR3 is TGTGCCAGCAGCCCTCCTGGGCGGGGGGGATGGACTTACAATGAGCAGTTCTTC. Filled out from reference TRBV7-9 and TRBJ2-1, the complete variable domain reads DTGVSQNPRHKITKRGQNVTFRCDPISEHNRLYWYRQTLGQGPEFLTYFQNEAQLEKSRLLSDRFSAERPKGSFSTLEIQRTEQGDSAMYLCASSPPGRGGWTYNEQFFGPGTRLTVL.

The V gene is TRBV5-1, the J gene TRBJ2-7; no clear D gene. Germline CDR1 is SGHRS and CDR2 is YFSETQ. V was pared by 3 bases and J by 1 base, with 11 bases between. The CDR3 has 14 amino acids. The CDR3 coding sequence is TGCGCCAGCAGCTCCCTCAAGACTTCCTACGAGCAGTACTTC. Protein: CASSSLKTSYEQYF.

Points on this clonotype: A junction end diverges from the germline sequence, so it may reflect a read error. The chain links TRBV5-1 to TRBJ2-7; weak D call: TRBD1 (8 bases). Germline CDR1 reads SGHRS; CDR2 reads YFSETQ. The CDR3 is made up of 16 amino acids. The CDR3 nucleotides are TGCACCAGCAGCTTGGGGGGGGACAGGAGCTCCTACGAGCAGTACTTC. It is translated as CTSSLGGDRSSYEQYF.

The rearrangement uses TRBV28 and TRBJ2-7; 9 positions agree with TRBD1. Germline CDR1 is MDHEN and CDR2 is SYDVKM. CDR3 length: 14 amino acids. Germline trimming cut 5 bases from V and 6 bases from J; bases unmatched to any gene: 8. This CDR3 is CASSQPGQGFEQYF. The CDR3 DNA reads as TGTGCCAGCAGTCAACCGGGACAGGGCTTCGAGCAGTACTTC.

The DNA of the CDR3 is TGCAGTGCTAGAGATCAAGGCCGTAGGGAGCAGTTCTTC. It specifies CSARDQGRREQFF. The chain combines TRBV20-1 with TRBJ2-1; no clear D. The CDR3 has 13 amino acids. V was trimmed by 0 bases and J by 10 bases, leaving 13 bases between them. The germline V gene has CDR1 DFQATT and CDR2 SNEGSKA (reference sequence).

The chain links TRBV5-1 to TRBJ2-7, with D perhaps matching TRBD2 (6 bases). This CDR3 has 16 residues. Germline loops: CDR1 SGHRS, CDR2 YFSETQ. Trimming stripped 4 bases from V and 0 bases from J, with 17 bases between. For the CDR3, the DNA is TGCGCCAGCAGCCCAATGGGGGACTCCAGCTCCTACGAGCAGTACTTC. It yields the protein CASSPMGDSSSYEQYF.

V usage is TRBV20-1 and J usage is TRBJ2-1, with unresolved D. There are 14 residues in the CDR3. The germline V gene has CDR1 DFQATT and CDR2 SNEGSKA (reference sequence). The V end was cut by 4 bases, the J end by 3 bases, with 13 bases between. As DNA, the CDR3 is TGCAGTGCTATTGGGTCCGACTTCTACAATGAGCAGTTCTTC. Translated, it gives CSAIGSDFYNEQFF.

The rearrangement joins TRBV5-1 to TRBJ2-7, with D uncertain. Germline V gives CDR1 SGHRS, CDR2 YFSETQ. Trimming cost V 0 bases and J 0 bases, with 10 bases left between them. The CDR3 spans 15 residues. In DNA, the CDR3 is TGCGCCAGCAGCTTGGATCGCCTGAACTCCTACGAGCAGTACTTC. It encodes CASSLDRLNSYEQYF.

The chain carries TRBV5-1 and TRBJ2-3; 10 bases fit TRBD1. The ends lost 0 bases at V and 5 bases at J; junction bases unmatched: 3. The CDR3 covers 15 residues. The germline CDR1 and CDR2 sequences are SGHRS and YFSETQ. The CDR3 sequence is CASSLEGQGGDTQYF. Here the CDR3 DNA reads TGCGCCAGCAGCTTGGAAGGACAGGGGGGAGATACGCAGTATTTT.

This clonotype was observed a handful of times. This chain links TRBV7-6 with TRBJ2-7; 7 bases are a match to TRBD1. The CDR3 sequence is 14 residues long. Germline lookup yields CDR1 SGHVS and CDR2 FNYEAQ. Trimming cost V 5 bases and J 4 bases; bases outside gene matches: 8. The CDR3: CASSQGPGGYEQYF. CDR3 coding DNA: TGTGCCAGCAGCCAGGGACCAGGGGGATACGAGCAGTACTTC. The variable domain in full, completed from reference TRBV7-6 and TRBJ2-7, reads GAGVSQSPRYKVTKRGQDVALRCDPISGHVSLYWYRQALGQGPEFLTYFNYEAQQDKSGLPNDRFSAERPEGSISTLTIQRTEQRDSAMYRCASSQGPGGYEQYFGPGTRLTVT.

V usage is TRBV5-1 and J usage is TRBJ1-2, with 7 bases that match TRBD1. J was trimmed by 4 bases and V by 0 bases; bases with no gene match: 6. The germline gives CDR1 SGHRS, CDR2 YFSETQ. The CDR3 runs to 15 residues. CDR3 amino acids: CASSLAVTGTYGYTF. The CDR3 bases are TGCGCCAGCAGCTTGGCCGTGACAGGGACCTATGGCTACACCTTC. The entire variable domain, with the rest obtained from reference TRBV5-1 and TRBJ1-2, is as follows: KAGVTQTPRYLIKTRGQQVTLSCSPISGHRSVSWYQQTPGQGLQFLFEYFSETQRNKGNFPGRFSGRQFSNSRSEMNVSTLELGDSALYLCASSLAVTGTYGYTFGSGTRLTVV.

The chain has TRBV18 and TRBJ2-1; 10 bases align to TRBD2. CDR3 length: 17 residues. The germline gives CDR1 KGHSH, CDR2 LQKENI. V shed 4 bases and J 0 bases; nucleotides not matched to a gene: 6. CDR3 nucleotide sequence: TGTGCCAGCTCACAAATTAGCGGGGGGAGCTCCTACAATGAGCAGTTCTTC. This translates into CASSQISGGSSYNEQFF.

This rearrangement joins TRBV3-1 to TRBJ2-5; 9 positions agree with TRBD2. V was pared by 0 bases and J by 0 bases, with 11 bases of the junction left unmatched. The germline gives CDR1 LGHDT, CDR2 YNNKEL (reference sequence). The CDR3 contains 19 residues. CDR3 in DNA: TGTGCCAGCAGCCAAGACGGGGTCTCTGCGGGGGGGTACCAAGAGACCCAGTACTTC. This sequence encodes CASSQDGVSAGGYQETQYF.

This clonotype was seen a few times. The V gene is TRBV5-1, the J gene TRBJ2-7; tentative D call: TRBD2 (6 bases). Germline CDR1 and CDR2: SGHRS and YFSETQ. Trimming took off 0 bases at V and 2 bases at J, with 12 bases between the two ends. The CDR3 runs to 15 residues. DNA of the CDR3: TGCGCCAGCAGCTTGGTTGGTGGAGGGCCCTACGAGCAGTACTTC. Translated, it gives CASSLVGGGPYEQYF.

The chain carries TRBV20-1 and TRBJ1-2, with D possibly TRBD1 on 5 matching bases. This CDR3 has 15 amino acids. The germline V gene encodes CDR1 DFQATT and CDR2 SNEGSKA (reference sequence). V was trimmed by 1 base and J by 3 bases, leaving 15 bases between them. CDR3 in DNA: TGCAGTGCTAGAGGGACCCGCGGGGCCGACTATGGCTACACCTTC. Translating it yields CSARGTRGADYGYTF.

This rearrangement joins TRBV7-3 to TRBJ1-2; 7 bases are shared with TRBD1. The germline gives CDR1 SGHTA, CDR2 FQGTGA. The CDR3 is 14 residues long. V was clipped by 5 bases and J by 8 bases; unmatched bases: 11. In DNA form, the CDR3 reads TGTGCCAGCAGCCTATCAACAGGGGCCACAGGCTACACCTTC. It translates to CASSLSTGATGYTF.

The rearrangement joins TRBV7-2 to TRBJ2-7; D is possibly TRBD1 (5 bases). This CDR3 spans 13 amino acids. Germline values: CDR1 SGHTA, CDR2 FQGNSA. V lost 5 bases and J lost 3, with 11 bases in between. The CDR3 bases are TGTGCCAGCAGCCACCCGGACATCTACGAGCAGTACTTC. This codes for CASSHPDIYEQYF.

This chain links TRBV6-1 with TRBJ1-5; TRBD1 might be the D (6 bases). V dropped 3 bases and J dropped 7 bases, with 19 bases sitting between them. The CDR3 has 16 residues. Germline CDR1 MNHNS, CDR2 SASEGT. In DNA form, the CDR3 reads TGTGCCAGCAGTGACACAGGGTTTGTTGTGGTACAGCCCCAGCATTTT. Amino acid sequence: CASSDTGFVVVQPQHF.